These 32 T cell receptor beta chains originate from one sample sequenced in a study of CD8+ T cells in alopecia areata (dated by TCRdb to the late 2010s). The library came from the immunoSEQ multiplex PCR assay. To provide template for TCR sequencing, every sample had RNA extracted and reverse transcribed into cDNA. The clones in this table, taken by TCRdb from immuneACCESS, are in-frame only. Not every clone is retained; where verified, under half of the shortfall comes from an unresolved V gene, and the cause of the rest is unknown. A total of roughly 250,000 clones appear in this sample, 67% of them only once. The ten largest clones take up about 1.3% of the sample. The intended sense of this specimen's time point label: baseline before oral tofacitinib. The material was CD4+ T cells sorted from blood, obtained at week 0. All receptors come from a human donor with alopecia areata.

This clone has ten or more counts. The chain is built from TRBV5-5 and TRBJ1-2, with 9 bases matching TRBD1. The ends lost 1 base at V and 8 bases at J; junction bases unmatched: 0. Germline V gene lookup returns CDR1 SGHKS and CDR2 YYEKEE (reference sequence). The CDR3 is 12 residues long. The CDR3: CASSLTGGGYTF. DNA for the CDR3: TGTGCCAGCAGCTTGACAGGGGGCGGCTACACCTTC.

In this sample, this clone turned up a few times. The CDR3 protein is CATGRGLGETQYF. The DNA for the CDR3 is TGTGCAACAGGACGGGGACTAGGGGAGACCCAGTACTTC. The chain combines TRBV7-2 with TRBJ2-5; 8 bases match TRBD2. The CDR3 length is 13 residues. CDR1 and CDR2 from the germline V gene are SGHTA and FQGNSA.

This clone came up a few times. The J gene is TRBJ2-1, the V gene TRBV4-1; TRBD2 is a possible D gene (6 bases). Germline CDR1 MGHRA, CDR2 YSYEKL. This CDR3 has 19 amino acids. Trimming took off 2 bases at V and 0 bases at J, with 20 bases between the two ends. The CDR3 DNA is TGCGCCAGCAGCCAAAAGCGGGCAGGGCTAAAAATCTCCTACAATGAGCAGTTCTTC. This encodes CASSQKRAGLKISYNEQFF.

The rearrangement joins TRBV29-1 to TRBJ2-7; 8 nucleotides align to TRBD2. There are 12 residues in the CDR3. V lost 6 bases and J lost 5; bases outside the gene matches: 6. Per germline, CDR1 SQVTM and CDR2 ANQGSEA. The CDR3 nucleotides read TGCAGCGTGGGACTAGTTTTGAACGAGCAGTACTTC. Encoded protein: CSVGLVLNEQYF.

The CDR3 loop is CASSAVGLRGEQYF. CDR3 in DNA: TGTGCCAGCAGTGCCGTGGGGCTTAGGGGCGAGCAGTACTTC. The V and J genes are TRBV6-1 and TRBJ2-7; possibly TRBD1 for D (5 bases). CDR3 length: 14 amino acids. Germline-derived CDR1 and CDR2 are MNHNS and SASEGT. The V and J ends lost 4 bases and 6 bases respectively, with 16 bases between them.

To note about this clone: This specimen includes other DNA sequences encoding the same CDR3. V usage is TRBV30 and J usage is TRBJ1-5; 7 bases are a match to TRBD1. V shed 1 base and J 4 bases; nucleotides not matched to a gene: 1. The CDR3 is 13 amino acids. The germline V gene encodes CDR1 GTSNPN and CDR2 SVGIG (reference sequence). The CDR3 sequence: CAWSDRGNQPQHF. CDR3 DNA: TGTGCCTGGAGTGACAGGGGAAATCAGCCCCAGCATTTT.

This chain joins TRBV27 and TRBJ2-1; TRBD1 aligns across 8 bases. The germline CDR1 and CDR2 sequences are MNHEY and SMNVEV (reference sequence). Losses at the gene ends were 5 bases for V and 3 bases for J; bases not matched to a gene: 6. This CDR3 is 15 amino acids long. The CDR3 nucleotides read TGTGCCAGCAGTCTCCGGACAGGGAACTACAATGAGCAGTTCTTC. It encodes CASSLRTGNYNEQFF.

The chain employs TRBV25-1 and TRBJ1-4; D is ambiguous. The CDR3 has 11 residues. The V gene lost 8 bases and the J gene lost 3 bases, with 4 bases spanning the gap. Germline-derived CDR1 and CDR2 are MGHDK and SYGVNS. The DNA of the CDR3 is TGTGCCAGCCGGTCTAATGAAAAACTGTTTTTT. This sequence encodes CASRSNEKLFF.

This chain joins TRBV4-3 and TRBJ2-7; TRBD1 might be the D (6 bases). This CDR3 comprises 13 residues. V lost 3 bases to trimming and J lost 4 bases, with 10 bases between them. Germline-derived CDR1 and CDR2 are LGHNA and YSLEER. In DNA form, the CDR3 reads TGCGCCAGCAGCCATACACAGGGTTACGAGCAGTACTTC. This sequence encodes CASSHTQGYEQYF.

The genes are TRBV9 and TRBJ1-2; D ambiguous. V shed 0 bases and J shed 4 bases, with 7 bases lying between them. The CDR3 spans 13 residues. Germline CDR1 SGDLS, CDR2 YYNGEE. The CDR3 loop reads CASSVGSGYGYTF. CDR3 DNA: TGTGCCAGCAGCGTAGGATCCGGCTATGGCTACACCTTC.

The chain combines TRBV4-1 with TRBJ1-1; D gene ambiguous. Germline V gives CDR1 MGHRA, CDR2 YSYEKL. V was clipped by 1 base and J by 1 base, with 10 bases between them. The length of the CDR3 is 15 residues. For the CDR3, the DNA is TGCGCCAGCAGCCAAGGGCACGGATCGAACACTGAAGCTTTCTTT. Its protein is CASSQGHGSNTEAFF.

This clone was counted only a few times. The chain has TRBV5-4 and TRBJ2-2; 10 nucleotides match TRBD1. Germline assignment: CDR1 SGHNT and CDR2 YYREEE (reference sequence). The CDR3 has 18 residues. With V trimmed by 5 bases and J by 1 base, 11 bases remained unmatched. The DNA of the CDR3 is TGTGCCAGCAGTCCTTTGGTGGGGGACAGGGGGAACACCGGGGAGCTGTTTTTT. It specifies CASSPLVGDRGNTGELFF.

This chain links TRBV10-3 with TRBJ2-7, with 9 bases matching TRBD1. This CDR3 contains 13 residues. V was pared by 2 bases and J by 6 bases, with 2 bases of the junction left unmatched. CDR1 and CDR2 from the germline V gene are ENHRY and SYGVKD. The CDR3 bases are TGTGCCATCAGTGAGGGGACAGGGATCGAGCAGTACTTC. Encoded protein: CAISEGTGIEQYF.

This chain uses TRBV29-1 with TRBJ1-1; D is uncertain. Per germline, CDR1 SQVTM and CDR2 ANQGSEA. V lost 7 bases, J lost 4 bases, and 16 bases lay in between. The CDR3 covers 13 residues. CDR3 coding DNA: TGCAGCGCCCGGGTCGCGGGCGGCACTGAAGCTTTCTTT. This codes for CSARVAGGTEAFF.

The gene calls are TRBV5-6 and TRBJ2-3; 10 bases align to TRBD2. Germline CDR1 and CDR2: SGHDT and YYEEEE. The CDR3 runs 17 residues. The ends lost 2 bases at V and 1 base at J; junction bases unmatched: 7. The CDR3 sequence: CASSLIKRGGGTDTQYF. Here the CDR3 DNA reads TGTGCCAGCAGCTTAATCAAGCGGGGGGGCGGCACAGATACGCAGTATTTT.

CDR3 sequence reads: CASSQWPKEAHEQYF. CDR3 nucleotides: TGTGCCAGCAGCCAGTGGCCAAAAGAGGCCCACGAGCAGTACTTC. This rearrangement joins TRBV7-9 to TRBJ2-7, with D uncertain. Germline lookup yields CDR1 SEHNR and CDR2 FQNEAQ (reference sequence). This CDR3 is built from 15 residues. V was clipped by 5 bases and J by 5 bases, with 19 bases between them.

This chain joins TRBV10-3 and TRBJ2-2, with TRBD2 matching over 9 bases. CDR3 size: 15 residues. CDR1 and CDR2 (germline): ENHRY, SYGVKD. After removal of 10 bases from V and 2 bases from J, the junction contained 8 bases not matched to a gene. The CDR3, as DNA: TGTGCCACACTGGGGCTAGCGGGAAACACCGGGGAGCTGTTTTTT. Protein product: CATLGLAGNTGELFF.

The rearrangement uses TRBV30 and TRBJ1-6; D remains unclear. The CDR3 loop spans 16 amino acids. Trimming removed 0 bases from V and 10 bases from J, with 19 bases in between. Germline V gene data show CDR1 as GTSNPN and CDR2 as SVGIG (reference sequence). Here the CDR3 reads CAWSVVAGMAGSPLHF. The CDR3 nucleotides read TGTGCCTGGAGTGTGGTTGCTGGCATGGCGGGATCACCCCTCCACTTT.

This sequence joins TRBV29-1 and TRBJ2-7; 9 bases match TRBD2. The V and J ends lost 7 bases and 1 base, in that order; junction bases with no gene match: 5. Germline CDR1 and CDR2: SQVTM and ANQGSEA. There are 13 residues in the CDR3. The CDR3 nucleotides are TGCAGCGCCCGGACTAGCGCATCCTACGAGCAGTACTTC. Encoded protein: CSARTSASYEQYF.

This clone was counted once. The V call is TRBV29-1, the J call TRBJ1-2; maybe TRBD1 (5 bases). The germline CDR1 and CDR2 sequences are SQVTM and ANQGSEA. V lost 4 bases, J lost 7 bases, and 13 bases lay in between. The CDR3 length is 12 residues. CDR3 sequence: CSVANRLGGYTF. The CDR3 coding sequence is TGCAGCGTTGCGAACAGGCTGGGTGGCTACACCTTC.

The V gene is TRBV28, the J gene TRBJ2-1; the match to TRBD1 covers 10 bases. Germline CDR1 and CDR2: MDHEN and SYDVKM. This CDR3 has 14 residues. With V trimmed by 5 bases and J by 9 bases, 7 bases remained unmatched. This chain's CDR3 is CASSRLGQGTEQFF. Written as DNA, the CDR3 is TGTGCCAGCAGTAGATTGGGACAGGGGACTGAGCAGTTCTTC.

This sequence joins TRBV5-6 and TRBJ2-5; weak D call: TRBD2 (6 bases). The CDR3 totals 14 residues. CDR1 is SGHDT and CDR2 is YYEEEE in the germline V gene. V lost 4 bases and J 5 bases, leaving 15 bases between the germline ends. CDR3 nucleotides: TGTGCCAGCAGCGTGGGACTCTTAGTGGAGACCCAGTACTTC. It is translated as CASSVGLLVETQYF.

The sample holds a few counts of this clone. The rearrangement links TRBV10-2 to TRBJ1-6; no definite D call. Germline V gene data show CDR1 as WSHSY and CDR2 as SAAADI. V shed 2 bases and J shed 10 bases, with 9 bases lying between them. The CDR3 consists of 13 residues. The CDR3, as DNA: TGCGCCAGCAGTGAGCAGCTGCGATCACCCCTCCACTTT. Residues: CASSEQLRSPLHF.

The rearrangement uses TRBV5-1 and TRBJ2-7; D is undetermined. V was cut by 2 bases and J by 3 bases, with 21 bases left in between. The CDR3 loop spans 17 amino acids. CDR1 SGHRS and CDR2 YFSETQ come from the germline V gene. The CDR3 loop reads CASSFFGLLSQSYEQYF. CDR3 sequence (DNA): TGCGCCAGCAGCTTTTTTGGTCTCCTGTCCCAAAGCTACGAGCAGTACTTC.

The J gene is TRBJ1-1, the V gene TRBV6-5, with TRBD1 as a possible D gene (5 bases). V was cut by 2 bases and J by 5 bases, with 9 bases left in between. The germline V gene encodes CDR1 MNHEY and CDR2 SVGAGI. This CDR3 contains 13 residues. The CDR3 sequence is CASSYNTGTEAFF. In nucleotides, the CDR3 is TGTGCCAGCAGTTACAATACAGGTACTGAAGCTTTCTTT.

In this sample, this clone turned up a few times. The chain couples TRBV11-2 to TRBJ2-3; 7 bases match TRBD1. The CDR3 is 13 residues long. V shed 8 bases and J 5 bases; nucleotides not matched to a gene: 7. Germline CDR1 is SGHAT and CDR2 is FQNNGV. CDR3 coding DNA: TGTGCCAGCGCCGGGACAGTTAGAGATACGCAGTATTTT. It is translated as CASAGTVRDTQYF.

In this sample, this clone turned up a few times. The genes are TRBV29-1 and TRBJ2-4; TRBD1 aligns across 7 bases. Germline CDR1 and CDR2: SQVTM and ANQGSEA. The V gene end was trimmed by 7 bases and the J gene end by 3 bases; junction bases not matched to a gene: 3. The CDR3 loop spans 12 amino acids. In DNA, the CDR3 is TGCAGCGGGGGACAGCACAAAAACATTCAGTACTTC. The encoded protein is CSGGQHKNIQYF.

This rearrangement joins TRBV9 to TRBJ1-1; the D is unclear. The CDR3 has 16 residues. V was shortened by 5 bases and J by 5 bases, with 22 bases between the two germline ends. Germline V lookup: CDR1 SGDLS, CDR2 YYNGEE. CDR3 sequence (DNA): TGTGCCAGCAGTAGTTCCGTGGAGGTGGTGAGGACTGAAGCTTTCTTT. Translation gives CASSSSVEVVRTEAFF.

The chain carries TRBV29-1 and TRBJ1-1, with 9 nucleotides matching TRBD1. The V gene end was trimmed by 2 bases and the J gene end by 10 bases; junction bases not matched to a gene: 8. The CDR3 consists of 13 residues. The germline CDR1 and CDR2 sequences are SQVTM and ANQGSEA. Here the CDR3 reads CSVEILGQGRAFF. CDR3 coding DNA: TGCAGCGTTGAAATATTGGGACAGGGTAGAGCTTTCTTT.

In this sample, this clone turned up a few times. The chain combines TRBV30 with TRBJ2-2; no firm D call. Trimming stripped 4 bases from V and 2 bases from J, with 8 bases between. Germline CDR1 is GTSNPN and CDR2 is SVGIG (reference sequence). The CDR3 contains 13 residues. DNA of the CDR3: TGTGCCTGGAACCCTATTAACACCGGGGAGCTGTTTTTT. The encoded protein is CAWNPINTGELFF.

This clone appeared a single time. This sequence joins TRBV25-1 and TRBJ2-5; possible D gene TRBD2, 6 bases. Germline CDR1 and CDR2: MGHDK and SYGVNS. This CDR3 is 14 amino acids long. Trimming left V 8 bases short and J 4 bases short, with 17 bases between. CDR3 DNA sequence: TGTGCCAGCGGGACGGGACTCCTTACAGAGACCCAGTACTTC. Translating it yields CASGTGLLTETQYF.

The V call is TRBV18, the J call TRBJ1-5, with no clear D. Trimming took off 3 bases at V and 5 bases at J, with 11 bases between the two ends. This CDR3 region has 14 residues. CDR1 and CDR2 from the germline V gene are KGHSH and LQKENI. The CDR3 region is CASSPSSRDQPQHF. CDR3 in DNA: TGTGCCAGCTCACCGTCATCCCGGGATCAGCCCCAGCATTTT.